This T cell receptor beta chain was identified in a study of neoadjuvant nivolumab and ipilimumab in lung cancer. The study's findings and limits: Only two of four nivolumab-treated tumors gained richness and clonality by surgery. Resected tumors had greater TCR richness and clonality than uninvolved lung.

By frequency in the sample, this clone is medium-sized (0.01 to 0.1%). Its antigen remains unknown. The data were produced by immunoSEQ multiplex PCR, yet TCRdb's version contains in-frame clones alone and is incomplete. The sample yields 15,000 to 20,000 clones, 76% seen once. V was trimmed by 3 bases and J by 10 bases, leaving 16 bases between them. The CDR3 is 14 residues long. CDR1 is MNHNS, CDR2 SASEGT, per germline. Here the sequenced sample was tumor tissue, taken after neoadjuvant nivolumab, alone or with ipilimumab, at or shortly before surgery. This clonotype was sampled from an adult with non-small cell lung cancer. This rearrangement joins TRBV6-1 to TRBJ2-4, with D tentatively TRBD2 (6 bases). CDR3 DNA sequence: TGTGCCAGCAGTGATACAGGTCTGGGGGGAATTCAGTACTTC. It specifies CASSDTGLGGIQYF.